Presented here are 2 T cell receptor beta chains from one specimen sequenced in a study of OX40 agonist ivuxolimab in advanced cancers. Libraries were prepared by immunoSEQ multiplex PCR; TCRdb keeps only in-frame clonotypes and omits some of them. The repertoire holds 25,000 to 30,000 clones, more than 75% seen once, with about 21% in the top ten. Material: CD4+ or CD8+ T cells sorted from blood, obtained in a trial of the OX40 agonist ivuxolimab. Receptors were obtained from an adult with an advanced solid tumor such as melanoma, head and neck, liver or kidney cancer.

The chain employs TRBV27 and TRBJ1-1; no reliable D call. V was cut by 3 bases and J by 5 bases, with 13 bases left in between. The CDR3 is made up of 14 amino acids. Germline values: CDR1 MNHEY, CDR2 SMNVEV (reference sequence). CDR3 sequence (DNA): TGTGCCAGCAGTTTGAGTAGGGCGGGGACTGAAGCTTTCTTT. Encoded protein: CASSLSRAGTEAFF.

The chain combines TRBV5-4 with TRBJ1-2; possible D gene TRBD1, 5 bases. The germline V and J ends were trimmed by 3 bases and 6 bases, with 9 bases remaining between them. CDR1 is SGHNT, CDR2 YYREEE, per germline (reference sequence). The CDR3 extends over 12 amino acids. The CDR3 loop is CASSWGGDGYTF. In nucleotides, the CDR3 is TGTGCCAGCAGCTGGGGAGGGGATGGCTACACCTTC. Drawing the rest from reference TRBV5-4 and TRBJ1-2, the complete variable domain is ETGVTQSPTHLIKTRGQQVTLRCSSQSGHNTVSWYQQALGQGPQFIFQYYREEENGRGNFPPRFSGLQFPNYSSELNVNALELDDSALYLCASSWGGDGYTFGSGTRLTVV.